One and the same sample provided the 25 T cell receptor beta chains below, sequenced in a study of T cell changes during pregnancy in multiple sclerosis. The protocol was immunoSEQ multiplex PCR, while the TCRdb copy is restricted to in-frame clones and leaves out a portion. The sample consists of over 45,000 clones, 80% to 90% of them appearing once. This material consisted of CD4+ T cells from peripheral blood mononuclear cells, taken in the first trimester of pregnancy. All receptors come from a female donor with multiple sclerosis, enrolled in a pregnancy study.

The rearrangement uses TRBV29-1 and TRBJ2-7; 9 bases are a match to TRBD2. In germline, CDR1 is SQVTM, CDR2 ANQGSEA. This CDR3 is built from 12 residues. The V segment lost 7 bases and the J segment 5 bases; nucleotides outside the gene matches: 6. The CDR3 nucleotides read TGCAGCGCCTTGACTAGCGGTCACGAGCAGTACTTC. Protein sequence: CSALTSGHEQYF.

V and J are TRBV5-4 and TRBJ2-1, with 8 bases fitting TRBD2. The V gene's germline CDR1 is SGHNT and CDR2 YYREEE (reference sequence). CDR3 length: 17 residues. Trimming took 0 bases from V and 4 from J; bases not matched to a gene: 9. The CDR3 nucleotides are TGTGCCAGCAGCTTGGGGGGGGCTAGCGGGCTTTACAATGAGCAGTTCTTC. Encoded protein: CASSLGGASGLYNEQFF.

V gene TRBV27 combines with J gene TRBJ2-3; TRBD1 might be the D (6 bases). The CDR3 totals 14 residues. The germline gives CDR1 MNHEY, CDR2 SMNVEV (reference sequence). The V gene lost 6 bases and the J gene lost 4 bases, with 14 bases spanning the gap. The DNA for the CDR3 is TGTGCCAGCAGACAGTTACAGGGCTCAGATACGCAGTATTTT. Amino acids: CASRQLQGSDTQYF.

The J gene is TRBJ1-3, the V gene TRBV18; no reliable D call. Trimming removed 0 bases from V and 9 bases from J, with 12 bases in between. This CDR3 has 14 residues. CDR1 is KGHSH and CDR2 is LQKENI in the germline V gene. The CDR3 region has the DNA TGTGCCAGCTCACCACCAAGTCTCTCCGGCACCATATATTTT. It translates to CASSPPSLSGTIYF.

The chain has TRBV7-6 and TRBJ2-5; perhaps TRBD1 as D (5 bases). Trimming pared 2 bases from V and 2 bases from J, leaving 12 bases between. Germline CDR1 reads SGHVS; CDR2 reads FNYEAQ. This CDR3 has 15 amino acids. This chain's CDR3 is CASSLIAQGQETQYF. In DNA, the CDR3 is TGTGCCAGCAGCTTAATCGCCCAGGGTCAAGAGACCCAGTACTTC.

CDR3 sequence (DNA): TGTGCCAGCTCACAGGGCAATCAGCCCCAGCATTTT. The encoded protein is CASSQGNQPQHF. The V gene is TRBV28, the J gene TRBJ1-5; a weak D match, TRBD1 (5 bases). Germline values: CDR1 MDHEN, CDR2 SYDVKM. Trimming stripped 8 bases from V and 2 bases from J, with 7 bases between. This CDR3 contains 12 residues. Filled out from reference TRBV28 and TRBJ1-5, the complete variable domain reads DVKVTQSSRYLVKRTGEKVFLECVQDMDHENMFWYRQDPGLGLRLIYFSYDVKMKEKGDIPEGYSVSREKKERFSLILESASTNQTSMYLCASSQGNQPQHFGDGTRLSIL.

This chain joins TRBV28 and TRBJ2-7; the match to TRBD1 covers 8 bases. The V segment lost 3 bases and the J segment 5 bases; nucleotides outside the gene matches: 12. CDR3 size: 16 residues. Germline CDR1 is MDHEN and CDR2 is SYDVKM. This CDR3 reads CASSFHQGAYSHEQYF. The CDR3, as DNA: TGTGCCAGCAGTTTTCATCAGGGGGCCTATTCCCACGAGCAGTACTTC.

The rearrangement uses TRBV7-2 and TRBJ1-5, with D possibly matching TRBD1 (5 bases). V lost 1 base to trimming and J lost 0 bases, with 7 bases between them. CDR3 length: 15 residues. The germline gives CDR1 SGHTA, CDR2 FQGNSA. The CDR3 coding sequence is TGTGCCAGCAGCTTAGAGGGGTTTAGCAATCAGCCCCAGCATTTT. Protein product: CASSLEGFSNQPQHF. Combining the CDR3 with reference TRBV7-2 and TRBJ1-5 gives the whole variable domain GAGVSQSPSNKVTEKGKDVELRCDPISGHTALYWYRQSLGQGLEFLIYFQGNSAPDKSGLPSDRFSAERTGGSVSTLTIQRTQQEDSAVYLCASSLEGFSNQPQHFGDGTRLSIL.

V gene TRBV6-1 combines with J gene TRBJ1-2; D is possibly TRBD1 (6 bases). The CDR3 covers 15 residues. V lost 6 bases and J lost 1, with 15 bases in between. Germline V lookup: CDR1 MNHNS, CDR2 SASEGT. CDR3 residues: CASRPGHGNNYGYTF. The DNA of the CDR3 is TGTGCCAGCAGACCGGGACACGGTAATAACTATGGCTACACCTTC.

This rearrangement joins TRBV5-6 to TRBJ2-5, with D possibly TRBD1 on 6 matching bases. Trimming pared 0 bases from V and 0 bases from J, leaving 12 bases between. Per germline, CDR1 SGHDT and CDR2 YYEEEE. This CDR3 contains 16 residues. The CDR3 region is CASSLAGQGYQETQYF. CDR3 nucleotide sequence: TGTGCCAGCAGCTTGGCCGGGCAGGGGTACCAAGAGACCCAGTACTTC.

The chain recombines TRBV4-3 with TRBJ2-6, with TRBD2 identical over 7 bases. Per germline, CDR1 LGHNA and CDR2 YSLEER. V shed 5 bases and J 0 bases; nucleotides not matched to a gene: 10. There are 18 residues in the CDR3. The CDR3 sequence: CASSNTGGISSGANVLTF. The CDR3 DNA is TGCGCCAGCAGCAATACCGGGGGGATTAGCTCTGGGGCCAACGTCCTGACTTTC.

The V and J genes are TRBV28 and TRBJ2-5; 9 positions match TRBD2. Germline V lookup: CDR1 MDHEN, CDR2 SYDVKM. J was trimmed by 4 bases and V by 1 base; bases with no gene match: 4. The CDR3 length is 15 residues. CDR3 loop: CASSLSAGGRETQYF. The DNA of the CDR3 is TGTGCCAGCAGTTTATCAGCGGGGGGTCGAGAGACCCAGTACTTC. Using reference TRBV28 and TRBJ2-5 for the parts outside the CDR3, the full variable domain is DVKVTQSSRYLVKRTGEKVFLECVQDMDHENMFWYRQDPGLGLRLIYFSYDVKMKEKGDIPEGYSVSREKKERFSLILESASTNQTSMYLCASSLSAGGRETQYFGPGTRLLVL.

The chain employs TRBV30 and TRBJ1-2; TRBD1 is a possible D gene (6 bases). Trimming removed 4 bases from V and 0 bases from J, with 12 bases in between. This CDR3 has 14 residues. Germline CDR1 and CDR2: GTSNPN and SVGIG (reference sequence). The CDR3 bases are TGTGCCTGGAAAAGGACAGATCCTAACTATGGCTACACCTTC. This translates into CAWKRTDPNYGYTF.

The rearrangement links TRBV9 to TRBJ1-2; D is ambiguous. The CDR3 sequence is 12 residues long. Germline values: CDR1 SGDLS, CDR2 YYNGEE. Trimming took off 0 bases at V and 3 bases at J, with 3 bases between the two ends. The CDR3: CASSVADYGYTF. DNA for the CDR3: TGTGCCAGCAGCGTAGCCGACTATGGCTACACCTTC.

This CDR3 is CASSLQGSGRQNTEAFF. The CDR3, as DNA: TGTGCCAGCAGCCTACAGGGTTCGGGCAGGCAAAACACTGAAGCTTTCTTT. The rearrangement links TRBV7-8 to TRBJ1-1; weak D call: TRBD1 (6 bases). Germline assignment: CDR1 SGHVS and CDR2 FQNEAQ. V lost 5 bases and J lost 2, with 21 bases in between. CDR3 length: 17 residues.

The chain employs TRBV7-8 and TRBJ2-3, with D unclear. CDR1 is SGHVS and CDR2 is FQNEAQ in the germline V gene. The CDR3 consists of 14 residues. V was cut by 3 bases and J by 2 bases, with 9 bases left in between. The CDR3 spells CASSFELLTDTQYF. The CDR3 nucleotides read TGTGCCAGCAGCTTCGAACTACTCACAGATACGCAGTATTTT.

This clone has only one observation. The CDR3 DNA is TGTGCCAGCTCACCAATTTCTACCGGGGAGCTGTTTTTT. Residues: CASSPISTGELFF. This chain links TRBV18 with TRBJ2-2; D gene ambiguous. Germline CDR1 is KGHSH and CDR2 is LQKENI. The CDR3 is made up of 13 amino acids. Deletions cut 2 bases from V and 5 bases from J, with 6 bases between.

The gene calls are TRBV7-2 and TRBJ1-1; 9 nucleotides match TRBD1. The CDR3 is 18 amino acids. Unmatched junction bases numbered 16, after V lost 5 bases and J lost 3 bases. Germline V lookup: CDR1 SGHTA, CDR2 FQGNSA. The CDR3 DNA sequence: TGTGCCAGCAGCACACACAGGGGGCGTTTGAATAGGGACACTGAAGCTTTCTTT. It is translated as CASSTHRGRLNRDTEAFF.

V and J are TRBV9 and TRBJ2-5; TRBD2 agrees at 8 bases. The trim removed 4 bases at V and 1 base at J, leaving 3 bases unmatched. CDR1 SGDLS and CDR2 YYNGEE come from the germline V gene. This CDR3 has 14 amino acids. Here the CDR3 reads CASSPGLAQETQYF. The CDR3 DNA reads TGTGCCAGCAGCCCTGGACTAGCCCAAGAGACCCAGTACTTC.

The CDR3 reads CASSPSWTGRVTEAFF. CDR3 DNA sequence: TGTGCCAGTAGTCCCTCCTGGACAGGGAGGGTCACTGAAGCTTTCTTT. The chain recombines TRBV19 with TRBJ1-1, with 8 bases identical to TRBD1. With 5 bases clipped from V and 4 bases from J, the junction kept 12 bases outside the gene matches. CDR3 length equals 16 residues. The germline V gene has CDR1 LNHDA and CDR2 SQIVND (reference sequence).

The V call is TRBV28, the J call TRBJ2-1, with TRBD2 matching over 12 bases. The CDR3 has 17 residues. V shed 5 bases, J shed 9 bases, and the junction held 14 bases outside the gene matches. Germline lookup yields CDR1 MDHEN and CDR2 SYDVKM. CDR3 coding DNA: TGTGCCAGCAGTACCTCGGGACTAGCGGGTTTAAGGGGTGAGCAGTTCTTC. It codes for CASSTSGLAGLRGEQFF.

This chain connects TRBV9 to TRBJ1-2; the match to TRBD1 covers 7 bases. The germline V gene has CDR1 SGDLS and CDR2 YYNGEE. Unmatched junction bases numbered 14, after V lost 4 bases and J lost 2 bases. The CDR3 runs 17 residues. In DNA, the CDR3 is TGTGCCAGCAGCCCCCATTCCAAGGGGGCGCAGAACTATGGCTACACCTTC. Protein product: CASSPHSKGAQNYGYTF.

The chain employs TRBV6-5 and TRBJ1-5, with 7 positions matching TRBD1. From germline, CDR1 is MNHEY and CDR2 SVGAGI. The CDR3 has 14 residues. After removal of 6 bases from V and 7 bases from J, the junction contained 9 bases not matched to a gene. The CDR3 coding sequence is TGTGCCAGCAGCTACGACAGGGTTGACCAGCCCCAGCATTTT. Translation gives CASSYDRVDQPQHF.

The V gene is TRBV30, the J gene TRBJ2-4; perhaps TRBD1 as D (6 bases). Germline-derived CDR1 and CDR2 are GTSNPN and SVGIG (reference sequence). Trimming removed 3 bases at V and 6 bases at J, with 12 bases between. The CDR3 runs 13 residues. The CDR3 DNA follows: TGTGCCTGGAGGATACTAGGGGGAAACATTCAGTACTTC. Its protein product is CAWRILGGNIQYF. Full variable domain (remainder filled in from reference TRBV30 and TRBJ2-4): SQTIHQWPATLVQPVGSPLSLECTVEGTSNPNLYWYRQAAGRGLQLLFYSVGIGQISSEVPQNLSASRPQDRQFILSSKKLLLSDSGFYLCAWRILGGNIQYFGAGTRLSVL.

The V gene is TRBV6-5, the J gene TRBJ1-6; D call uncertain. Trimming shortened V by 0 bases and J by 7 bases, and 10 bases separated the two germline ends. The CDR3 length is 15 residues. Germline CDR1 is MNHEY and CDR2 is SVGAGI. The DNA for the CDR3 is TGTGCCAGCAGTTACTCGATACGGGGAAATTCACCCCTCCACTTT. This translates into CASSYSIRGNSPLHF.